The 4 T cell receptor beta chains presented below share a single source sample, sequenced in a study of PD-L1 blockade in urothelial cancer. The data were produced by immunoSEQ multiplex PCR, yet TCRdb's version contains in-frame clones alone and is incomplete. The data contain 25,000 to 30,000 clones, around 86% of them singletons. Sequences were derived from PBMCs, sampled around atezolizumab (anti-PD-L1) treatment. The source of these receptors is a man aged 50 or older with urothelial cancer.

V usage is TRBV29-1 and J usage is TRBJ1-2; tentatively, D is TRBD1 (5 bases). The germline CDR1 and CDR2 sequences are SQVTM and ANQGSEA. CDR3 length equals 12 residues. V lost 3 bases to trimming and J lost 8 bases, with 13 bases between them. CDR3 in amino acids: CSVEETQGGYTF. The CDR3 DNA follows: TGCAGCGTTGAGGAGACCCAGGGAGGCTACACCTTC.

This rearrangement joins TRBV4-1 to TRBJ2-3; perhaps TRBD2 as D (5 bases). With 1 base removed from V and 3 bases from J, the gap between germline ends came to 5 bases. CDR1 MGHRA and CDR2 YSYEKL come from the germline V gene. The CDR3 loop spans 13 amino acids. CDR3 amino acids: CASSQGLTDTQYF. The CDR3 bases are TGCGCCAGCAGCCAAGGACTAACAGATACGCAGTATTTT.

The chain links TRBV15 to TRBJ2-1, with D possibly matching TRBD2 (6 bases). The CDR3 covers 13 residues. Germline assignment: CDR1 LNHNV and CDR2 YYDKDF (reference sequence). Trimming pared 8 bases from V and 5 bases from J, leaving 13 bases between. The CDR3 sequence: CATRGEADNEQFF. CDR3 nucleotides: TGTGCCACCCGCGGGGAGGCTGACAATGAGCAGTTCTTC.

The gene calls are TRBV18 and TRBJ1-1; 7 bases agree with TRBD1. V was pared by 6 bases and J by 0 bases, with 13 bases of the junction left unmatched. Germline loops: CDR1 KGHSH, CDR2 LQKENI. This CDR3 spans 17 amino acids. The CDR3, as DNA: TGTGCCAGCTCCCCTAGACAGGGAACGTTAATGAACACTGAAGCTTTCTTT. It is translated as CASSPRQGTLMNTEAFF.